This TCR beta chain was found in a study of cytomegalovirus exposure and HLA in healthy donors. Per the germline V gene, CDR1 is MNHEY and CDR2 is SVGAGI. V gave up 6 bases and J gave up 1 base, with 13 bases separating them. CDR3 length equals 15 residues. Study results and limitations: Segments of the TCR beta V type were, in most cases, productive about 87% or about 30% of the time in an earlier analysis.

13 Jbeta primers and 60 Vbeta primers were used for the PCR. TCRdb's table, derived via immunoSEQ multiplex PCR, lists solely in-frame clones and lacks some. The repertoire holds around 140,000 clones, roughly 80% seen once, with less than 3.5% in the top ten. For this clone: The antigen remains undetermined.

The rearrangement uses TRBV6-5 and TRBJ1-5, with TRBD1 as a possible D gene (5 bases). The receptor was isolated from a woman aged 30 to 39 in good health and CMV-seronegative. Sequencing was done on a sample of PBMCs. This CDR3 reads CASRESGGSNQPQHF. In nucleotides, the CDR3 is TGTGCCAGCAGGGAATCGGGGGGGAGCAATCAGCCCCAGCATTTT.